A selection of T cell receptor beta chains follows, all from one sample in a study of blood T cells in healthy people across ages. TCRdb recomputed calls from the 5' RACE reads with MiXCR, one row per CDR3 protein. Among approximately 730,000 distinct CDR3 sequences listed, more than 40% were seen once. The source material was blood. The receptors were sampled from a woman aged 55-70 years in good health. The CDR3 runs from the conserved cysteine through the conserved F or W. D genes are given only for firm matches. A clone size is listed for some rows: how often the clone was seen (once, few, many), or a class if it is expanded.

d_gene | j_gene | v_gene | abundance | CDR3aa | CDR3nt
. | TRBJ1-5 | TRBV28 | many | CASSSTPGRGDQPQHF | TGTGCCAGCAGTTCCACCCCGGGTCGGGGTGATCAGCCCCAGCATTTT
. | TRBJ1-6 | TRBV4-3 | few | CASSQAGGDSPLHF | TGCGCCAGCAGCCAGGCCGGGGGTGATTCACCCCTCCACTTT
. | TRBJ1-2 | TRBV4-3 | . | CASSQDPSGTTYGYTF | TGCGCCAGCAGCCAAGATCCTTCCGGGACAACTTATGGCTACACCTTC
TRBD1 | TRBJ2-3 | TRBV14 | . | CASSQDLRQGVDTQYF | TGTGCCAGCAGCCAAGATCTACGGCAGGGGGTAGATACGCAGTATTTT
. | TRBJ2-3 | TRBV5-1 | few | CASSLVSGPGTDTQYF | TGCGCCAGCAGCTTGGTGTCAGGGCCGGGCACAGATACGCAGTATTTT
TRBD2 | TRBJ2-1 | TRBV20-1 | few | CSAPGTSGYNEQFF | TGCAGTGCTCCCGGGACTAGCGGGTACAATGAGCAGTTCTTC
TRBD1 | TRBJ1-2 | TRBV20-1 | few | CSARDGDRGIGDNYGYTF | TGCAGTGCTAGAGATGGGGACAGGGGAATCGGCGACAACTATGGCTACACCTTC
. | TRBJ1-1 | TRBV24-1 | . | CATSDLRGREAFF | TGTGCCACCAGTGATTTGCGCGGCAGAGAGGCTTTCTTT
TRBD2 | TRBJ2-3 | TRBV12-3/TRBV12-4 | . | CAILHAAGRVRTDAQYF | TGTGCCATACTCCACGCAGCGGGACGAGTGAGAACAGATGCGCAGTATTTT
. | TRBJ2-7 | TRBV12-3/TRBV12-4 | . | CASSGLSANEQYF | TGTGCCAGCAGTGGGCTATCGGCAAATGAGCAGTACTTC
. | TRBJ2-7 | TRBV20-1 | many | CSYPGYEQYF | TGCAGCTACCCGGGTTACGAGCAGTACTTC
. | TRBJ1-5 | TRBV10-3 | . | CAISESPVGTTKESQPQHF | TGTGCCATCAGTGAGAGCCCAGTTGGGACTACTAAAGAATCTCAGCCCCAGCATTTT
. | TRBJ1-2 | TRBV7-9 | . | CASSPYGAILWDGYTF | TGTGCCAGCAGCCCCTACGGGGCCATTCTCTGGGATGGCTACACCTTC
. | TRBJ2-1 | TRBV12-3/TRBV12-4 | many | CASSLGTVQWDEQFF | TGTGCCAGCAGTTTAGGGACCGTCCAATGGGATGAGCAGTTCTTC
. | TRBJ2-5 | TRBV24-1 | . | CATSERDLYQETQYF | TGTGCCACCAGTGAACGTGACCTGTACCAAGAGACCCAGTACTTC
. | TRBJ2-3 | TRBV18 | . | CASSTQVPNTDTQYF | TGTGCCAGCTCAACGCAGGTCCCAAACACAGATACGCAGTATTTT
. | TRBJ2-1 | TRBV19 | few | CASSPMSGPYNEQFF | TGTGCCAGTAGTCCCATGAGCGGGCCCTACAATGAGCAGTTCTTC
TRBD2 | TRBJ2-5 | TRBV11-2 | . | CASSPPGGGWETQYF | TGTGCCAGCAGCCCGCCTGGGGGAGGGTGGGAGACCCAGTACTTC
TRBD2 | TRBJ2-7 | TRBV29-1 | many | CSVDRGGEYEQYF | TGCAGCGTAGACCGCGGGGGGGAGTACGAGCAGTACTTC
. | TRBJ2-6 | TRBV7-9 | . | CASSLAMGFSGANVLTF | TGTGCCAGCAGCTTAGCGATGGGTTTCTCTGGGGCCAACGTCCTGACTTTC
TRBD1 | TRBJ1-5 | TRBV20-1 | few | CSASRPAQGVRGQPQHF | TGCAGTGCTAGTCGCCCCGCACAGGGGGTTCGAGGACAGCCCCAGCATTTT
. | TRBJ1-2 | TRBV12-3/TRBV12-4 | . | CASTVMQLTGSGYTF | TGTGCCAGCACCGTAATGCAGTTAACGGGGAGCGGCTACACCTTC
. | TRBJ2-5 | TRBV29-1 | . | CSGGRTGAETQYF | TGCAGCGGTGGAAGGACGGGCGCAGAGACCCAGTACTTC